This is a list of T cell receptor beta chains from one sample in a study of cytomegalovirus exposure and HLA in healthy donors. Sequenced by immunoSEQ multiplex PCR; TCRdb stores in-frame clones only, minus some. The sample carries about 190,000 clones, over 65% recorded once. The sequencing input was PBMCs. The receptors shown here come from a woman aged 45-59 years in good health and CMV-seropositive. The CDR3 runs from the conserved cysteine through the conserved F or W. D genes are given only for firm matches. The size of a clone is reported for some rows only, either as once, few or many, or as a class for expanded clones.

V gene,D gene,J gene,clone size,CDR3 protein,CDR3 DNA
TRBV6-5,TRBD2,TRBJ2-1,-,CASRKTTSEHEQFF,TGTGCCAGCAGGAAAACGACTAGCGAGCATGAGCAGTTCTTC
TRBV15,-,TRBJ1-3,-,CATSRAGTSLGNTIYF,TGTGCCACCAGCAGAGCGGGGACATCTCTTGGAAACACCATATATTTT
TRBV5-5,-,TRBJ1-6,-,CASRTGTYNSPLHF,TGTGCCAGCAGGACAGGAACCTATAATTCACCCCTCCACTTT
TRBV5-1,-,TRBJ1-2,-,CASSLSTDGYTF,TGCGCCAGCAGCTTATCGACAGATGGCTACACCTTC
TRBV7-2,-,TRBJ1-2,-,CASSLEPRGYGYTF,TGTGCCAGCAGCTTAGAACCCAGGGGTTATGGCTACACCTTC
TRBV5-1,TRBD1,TRBJ1-4,-,CASSLGERDREEKLFF,TGCGCCAGCAGCTTGGGAGAGAGGGACAGAGAAGAAAAACTGTTTTTT
TRBV11-2,TRBD2,TRBJ2-7,-,CASSLDTLAGDSYEQYF,TGTGCCAGCAGCTTAGATACCCTAGCGGGGGATAGCTACGAGCAGTACTTC
TRBV6-5,-,TRBJ2-6,-,CASREGTGANVLTF,TGTGCCAGCAGGGAGGGTACTGGGGCCAACGTCCTGACTTTC
TRBV7-9,-,TRBJ2-5,once,CSSSLVERETQYF,TGTTCCAGCAGCTTAGTGGAGAGGGAGACCCAGTACTTC
TRBV28,TRBD1,TRBJ1-2,-,CASSLGTGYLINGYTF,TGTGCCAGCAGTTTAGGGACAGGGTATTTGATTAATGGCTACACCTTC
TRBV6-5,-,TRBJ2-5,-,CASSAEGTQYF,TGTGCCAGCAGTGCCGAGGGGACCCAGTACTTC
TRBV11-2,TRBD1,TRBJ2-3,-,CASSFRTGTGKDTQYF,TGTGCCAGCAGCTTCCGCACCGGGACAGGGAAAGATACGCAGTATTTT
TRBV7-9,-,TRBJ1-5,-,CASSVAREDQPQHF,TGTGCCAGCAGCGTCGCCAGGGAGGACCAGCCCCAGCATTTT
TRBV7-9,TRBD2,TRBJ2-7,-,CSSSPRGVSSYEQYF,TGTTCCAGCAGCCCCCGGGGGGTCAGCTCCTACGAGCAGTACTTC
TRBV4-3,TRBD1,TRBJ1-4,-,CASSQDGRGPNEKLFF,TGCGCCAGCAGCCAAGACGGCAGGGGGCCTAATGAAAAACTGTTTTTT
TRBV11-3,-,TRBJ2-4,few,CASSLAGAKNIQYF,TGTGCCAGCAGCTTAGCCGGAGCCAAAAACATTCAGTACTTC
TRBV5-6,-,TRBJ2-7,-,CASSDPGGKTYEQYF,TGTGCCAGCAGCGATCCAGGGGGGAAAACCTACGAGCAGTACTTC
TRBV7-2,TRBD1,TRBJ2-7,-,CASSFLAGGDRYEQYF,TGTGCCAGCAGCTTTCTAGCAGGGGGCGACAGATACGAGCAGTACTTC
TRBV5-4,-,TRBJ2-2,once,CASSSAANTGELFF,TGTGCCAGCAGCTCAGCGGCGAACACCGGGGAGCTGTTTTTT
TRBV5-1,TRBD1,TRBJ1-2,-,CASSLRPPTGPNYGYTF,TGCGCCAGCAGCTTGAGGCCCCCGACAGGGCCTAACTATGGCTACACCTTC
TRBV6-5,TRBD1,TRBJ1-3,few,CASSRDRYSGNTIYF,TGTGCCAGCAGTCGGGACAGGTACTCTGGAAACACCATATATTTT
TRBV5-1,TRBD2,TRBJ2-3,-,CASSSRASGLDTQYF,TGCGCCAGCAGCTCCCGCGCTAGCGGTTTAGATACGCAGTATTTT
TRBV18,-,TRBJ1-3,-,CASSPSTQQANSGNTIYF,TGTGCCAGCTCACCCTCAACCCAACAGGCCAACTCTGGAAACACCATATATTTT
TRBV2,-,TRBJ1-2,-,CASRGQGLGYGYTF,TGTGCCAGCAGGGGGCAGGGATTAGGCTATGGCTACACCTTC
TRBV9,TRBD2,TRBJ2-5,once,CASSPHLGGWETQYF,TGTGCCAGCAGCCCACACTTGGGGGGGTGGGAGACCCAGTACTTC
TRBV7-2,TRBD2,TRBJ2-1,-,CASSFSSGGAEQFF,TGTGCCAGCAGCTTTTCTAGCGGGGGGGCTGAGCAGTTCTTC
TRBV5-4,TRBD2,TRBJ2-5,-,CATKASGGLTQETQYF,TGTGCCACAAAGGCTAGCGGGGGGCTTACCCAAGAGACCCAGTACTTC